The rows below give T cell receptor beta chains drawn from one sample of a study of cytomegalovirus exposure and HLA in healthy donors. Generated by immunoSEQ multiplex PCR, the TCRdb table keeps only in-frame clones and is missing some. In the table there are 100,000 to 150,000 clones, roughly 88% of which are singletons. Sample: PBMCs. These receptors were obtained from a boy under 18 in good health and CMV-seronegative. The CDR3 runs from the conserved cysteine through the conserved F or W. The order of the fields is J gene, V gene, clone size, D gene, CDR3 DNA, CDR3 protein. D genes are given only for firm matches. Not all rows give a size; the values are once, few, many and, for expanded clones, a class.

j_gene: TRBJ1-3
v_gene: TRBV6-5
abundance: NA
d_gene: NA
CDR3nt: TGTGCCAGCAGTTACTCGATATCGGGGACTGGAAACACCATATATTTT
CDR3aa: CASSYSISGTGNTIYF

j_gene: TRBJ1-3
v_gene: TRBV6-5
abundance: NA
d_gene: NA
CDR3nt: TGTGCCAGCAGTGGGAGAGGCTCTGGAAACACCATATATTTT
CDR3aa: CASSGRGSGNTIYF

j_gene: TRBJ2-6
v_gene: TRBV21-1
abundance: NA
d_gene: NA
CDR3nt: TGTGCCAGCGCGAACAGGGGGCGCATTTCTGGGGCCAACGTCCTGACTTTC
CDR3aa: CASANRGRISGANVLTF

j_gene: TRBJ2-5
v_gene: TRBV6-1
abundance: NA
d_gene: TRBD1
CDR3nt: TGTGCCAGCAACAGGGACAGGGGAGAGACCCAGTACTTC
CDR3aa: CASNRDRGETQYF

j_gene: TRBJ1-1
v_gene: TRBV7-2
abundance: NA
d_gene: TRBD1
CDR3nt: TGTGCCAGCAGATCCCGGACAGGGAAGCGGAGCACTGAAGCTTTCTTT
CDR3aa: CASRSRTGKRSTEAFF

j_gene: TRBJ1-1
v_gene: TRBV30
abundance: once
d_gene: TRBD1
CDR3nt: TGTGCCTGGAGAAGGGAAATACAGGGGCTGGTTGGGTTGGACACTGAAGCTTTCTTT
CDR3aa: CAWRREIQGLVGLDTEAFF

j_gene: TRBJ1-2
v_gene: TRBV4-3
abundance: NA
d_gene: TRBD1
CDR3nt: TGCGCCAGCAGCCGGACAGGGATCGATGGCTACACCTTC
CDR3aa: CASSRTGIDGYTF

j_gene: TRBJ2-1
v_gene: TRBV14
abundance: NA
d_gene: TRBD1
CDR3nt: TGTGCCAGCAGCCGTCGACAGGGGGCAGGGAATGAGCAGTTCTTC
CDR3aa: CASSRRQGAGNEQFF

j_gene: TRBJ1-3
v_gene: TRBV18
abundance: NA
d_gene: NA
CDR3nt: TGTGCCAGCTCATTGAGAGGAAACACCATATATTTT
CDR3aa: CASSLRGNTIYF

j_gene: TRBJ2-5
v_gene: TRBV6-6
abundance: NA
d_gene: NA
CDR3nt: TGTGCCAGCATAAATCAGGGGCAAGAGACCCAGTACTTC
CDR3aa: CASINQGQETQYF

j_gene: TRBJ1-5
v_gene: TRBV19
abundance: NA
d_gene: NA
CDR3nt: TGTGCCAGTAGTACCGCCGGGACACTAAGCAATCAGCCCCAGCATTTT
CDR3aa: CASSTAGTLSNQPQHF

j_gene: TRBJ1-1
v_gene: TRBV7-2
abundance: NA
d_gene: TRBD1
CDR3nt: TGTGCCAGCAGCTACACAGGGGGCTTTGAAGCTTTCTTT
CDR3aa: CASSYTGGFEAFF

j_gene: TRBJ2-7
v_gene: TRBV6-5
abundance: NA
d_gene: NA
CDR3nt: TGTGCCAGCAGATCTGACAGCCAGCAGTACTTC
CDR3aa: CASRSDSQQYF

j_gene: TRBJ2-2
v_gene: TRBV6-5
abundance: few
d_gene: NA
CDR3nt: TGTGCCAGCAGTTACGGGGCGGTCGGGGAGCTGTTTTTT
CDR3aa: CASSYGAVGELFF

j_gene: TRBJ2-1
v_gene: TRBV25-1
abundance: NA
d_gene: TRBD1
CDR3nt: TGTGCCAGCAGAGGGACAGGGGCTATCAATGAGCAGTTCTTC
CDR3aa: CASRGTGAINEQFF

j_gene: TRBJ2-1
v_gene: TRBV5-1
abundance: NA
d_gene: TRBD2
CDR3nt: TGCGCCAGCAGCACCGGGACTAGCGGGGGGGGACCCTACAATGAGCAGTTCTTC
CDR3aa: CASSTGTSGGGPYNEQFF

j_gene: TRBJ1-4
v_gene: TRBV23-1
abundance: NA
d_gene: NA
CDR3nt: TGCGCCAGCAGTCAAGGTAGAGAGGCAACTAATGAAAAACTGTTTTTT
CDR3aa: CASSQGREATNEKLFF

j_gene: TRBJ2-2
v_gene: TRBV7-9
abundance: NA
d_gene: TRBD1
CDR3nt: TGTGCCAGCAGCTTAGGGACAGGGCTGAACACCGGGGAGCTGTTTTTT
CDR3aa: CASSLGTGLNTGELFF

j_gene: TRBJ2-7
v_gene: TRBV19
abundance: NA
d_gene: NA
CDR3nt: TGTGCCAGTAGTACCTCTGAGGCGGGAAGCTCCTACGAGCAGTACTTC
CDR3aa: CASSTSEAGSSYEQYF

j_gene: TRBJ2-7
v_gene: TRBV6-5
abundance: once
d_gene: NA
CDR3nt: TGTGCCAGCAGTTACGTGGTAGGGAGCTCCTACGAGCAGTACTTC
CDR3aa: CASSYVVGSSYEQYF

j_gene: TRBJ1-4
v_gene: TRBV21-1
abundance: NA
d_gene: NA
CDR3nt: TGTGCCAGCACAGAGGTGGCGGGCCTCGACCGAACTAATGAAAAACTGTTTTTT
CDR3aa: CASTEVAGLDRTNEKLFF

j_gene: TRBJ2-7
v_gene: TRBV11-1
abundance: NA
d_gene: NA
CDR3nt: TGTGCCAGCAGCATGGACATAGACTCGCCCTACGAGCAGTACTTC
CDR3aa: CASSMDIDSPYEQYF

j_gene: TRBJ1-5
v_gene: TRBV19
abundance: NA
d_gene: TRBD1
CDR3nt: TGTGCCAGTAATGAACAGGGGCTTAGCAATCAGCCCCAGCATTTT
CDR3aa: CASNEQGLSNQPQHF

j_gene: TRBJ2-6
v_gene: TRBV10-3
abundance: NA
d_gene: NA
CDR3nt: TGTGCCATCAGTGACCTCCGGGAGCAATCCGGGGCCAACGTCCTGACTTTC
CDR3aa: CAISDLREQSGANVLTF

j_gene: TRBJ2-1
v_gene: TRBV29-1
abundance: NA
d_gene: TRBD1
CDR3nt: TGCAGCGTCCCCGACCGAGACAGGGGGAAGAATGAGCAGTTCTTC
CDR3aa: CSVPDRDRGKNEQFF

j_gene: TRBJ2-2
v_gene: TRBV10-3
abundance: NA
d_gene: TRBD2
CDR3nt: TGTGCCATCAGTGACCTACCGACTAGCGGGAGCGGCGGGGAGCTGTTTTTT
CDR3aa: CAISDLPTSGSGGELFF

j_gene: TRBJ1-1
v_gene: TRBV19
abundance: NA
d_gene: NA
CDR3nt: TGTGCCAGTAGACCTACCGGGAAGAGGACTGAAGCTTTCTTT
CDR3aa: CASRPTGKRTEAFF

j_gene: TRBJ2-1
v_gene: TRBV18
abundance: NA
d_gene: NA
CDR3nt: TGTGCCAGCTCACCACCCGAGGCGCGTGAGCAGTTCTTC
CDR3aa: CASSPPEAREQFF

j_gene: TRBJ2-1
v_gene: TRBV4-1
abundance: once
d_gene: NA
CDR3nt: TGCGCCAGCAGCCAAGTCTTTTTGAGGCAGAGCTCCTACAATGAGCAGTTCTTC
CDR3aa: CASSQVFLRQSSYNEQFF

j_gene: TRBJ2-7
v_gene: TRBV12-5
abundance: NA
d_gene: TRBD1
CDR3nt: TGTGCTAGTGGTTTCTCTGGGAAGGACAGGGGGATTCTCGAGCAGTACTTC
CDR3aa: CASGFSGKDRGILEQYF

j_gene: TRBJ2-1
v_gene: TRBV7-9
abundance: NA
d_gene: NA
CDR3nt: TGTGCCAGCAGCCACAGGACCAATCCCAATGAGCAGTTCTTC
CDR3aa: CASSHRTNPNEQFF

j_gene: TRBJ2-7
v_gene: TRBV11-2
abundance: NA
d_gene: NA
CDR3nt: TGTGCCAGCAGCTTACCTATCTCTAGCTCCTACGAGCAGTACTTC
CDR3aa: CASSLPISSSYEQYF

j_gene: TRBJ2-3
v_gene: TRBV29-1
abundance: NA
d_gene: TRBD2
CDR3nt: TGCAGCGTTGTTCGGACTAGCGGGAGGTCTTACTCGGATACGCAGTATTTT
CDR3aa: CSVVRTSGRSYSDTQYF

j_gene: TRBJ2-7
v_gene: TRBV6-5
abundance: NA
d_gene: NA
CDR3nt: TGTGCCAGCAGTTACCGGGAGTCCTACGAGCAGTACTTC
CDR3aa: CASSYRESYEQYF

j_gene: TRBJ2-1
v_gene: TRBV7-3
abundance: NA
d_gene: NA
CDR3nt: TGTGCCAGCAGCCTAGACCCCGTTACCCACAATGAGCAGTTCTTC
CDR3aa: CASSLDPVTHNEQFF

j_gene: TRBJ2-2
v_gene: TRBV19
abundance: NA
d_gene: NA
CDR3nt: TGTGCCAGTAGTATTGTAGCCAGCTACACCGGGGAGCTGTTTTTT
CDR3aa: CASSIVASYTGELFF

j_gene: TRBJ2-7
v_gene: TRBV5-1
abundance: NA
d_gene: NA
CDR3nt: TGCGCCAGCAGCTCAAAAACGACTAGTAGCTACGAGCAGTACTTC
CDR3aa: CASSSKTTSSYEQYF

j_gene: TRBJ1-1
v_gene: TRBV9
abundance: NA
d_gene: NA
CDR3nt: TGTGCCAGCAGCCTAGGGGGAGCCACTGAAGCTTTCTTT
CDR3aa: CASSLGGATEAFF

j_gene: TRBJ2-3
v_gene: TRBV11-2
abundance: NA
d_gene: NA
CDR3nt: TGTGCCAGCAGCTTCAGGCCTCAGGAAGATACGCAGTATTTT
CDR3aa: CASSFRPQEDTQYF

j_gene: TRBJ2-7
v_gene: TRBV7-9
abundance: NA
d_gene: NA
CDR3nt: TGTGCCAGCAGCTCTAATTACGAGCAGTACTTC
CDR3aa: CASSSNYEQYF

j_gene: TRBJ1-1
v_gene: TRBV6-4
abundance: NA
d_gene: NA
CDR3nt: TGTGCCAGCAGTCTAACGGTGAACACTGAAGCTTTCTTT
CDR3aa: CASSLTVNTEAFF

j_gene: TRBJ2-1
v_gene: TRBV9
abundance: NA
d_gene: TRBD2
CDR3nt: TGTGCCAGCAGCCCGCGGGTAGCGGGAGGGCCCCATGAGCAGTTCTTC
CDR3aa: CASSPRVAGGPHEQFF

j_gene: TRBJ2-7
v_gene: TRBV9
abundance: NA
d_gene: NA
CDR3nt: TGTGCCAGCAGCTCAGAGGCTAGCGATACCTACGAGCAGTACTTC
CDR3aa: CASSSEASDTYEQYF

j_gene: TRBJ1-3
v_gene: TRBV6-1
abundance: NA
d_gene: TRBD1
CDR3nt: TGTGCCAGCAGTCTCCAGACAGGGTCTGGAAACACCATATATTTT
CDR3aa: CASSLQTGSGNTIYF

j_gene: TRBJ2-1
v_gene: TRBV27
abundance: NA
d_gene: NA
CDR3nt: TGTGCCAGCAGTTTATTTCGGGGGGCGAATGAGCAGTTCTTC
CDR3aa: CASSLFRGANEQFF

j_gene: TRBJ1-2
v_gene: TRBV7-9
abundance: few
d_gene: NA
CDR3nt: TGTGCCAGCAGCTTAGCACACGTCTATGGCTACACCTTC
CDR3aa: CASSLAHVYGYTF

j_gene: TRBJ1-4
v_gene: TRBV7-9
abundance: NA
d_gene: NA
CDR3nt: TGTGCCAGCAGCTTGATGAGGACTAGGGAAAAACTGTTTTTT
CDR3aa: CASSLMRTREKLFF

j_gene: TRBJ2-7
v_gene: TRBV11-2
abundance: NA
d_gene: TRBD1
CDR3nt: TGTGCCAGCAGCTTACAAGACAGGGGAACCTACGAGCAGTACTTC
CDR3aa: CASSLQDRGTYEQYF

j_gene: TRBJ2-5
v_gene: TRBV7-9
abundance: once
d_gene: TRBD1
CDR3nt: TGTGCCAGCAGCTCCGGGACAGGGGCGGAAGAGACCCAGTACTTC
CDR3aa: CASSSGTGAEETQYF

j_gene: TRBJ1-2
v_gene: TRBV7-9
abundance: few
d_gene: NA
CDR3nt: TGTGCCAGCAGCTTAACAGGTGGCAGCGACTATGGCTACACCTTC
CDR3aa: CASSLTGGSDYGYTF

j_gene: TRBJ1-6
v_gene: TRBV18
abundance: once
d_gene: NA
CDR3nt: TGTGCCAGCTCAGGGCGCGAACAGGGTCTTTCACCCCTCCACTTT
CDR3aa: CASSGREQGLSPLHF

j_gene: TRBJ2-3
v_gene: TRBV29-1
abundance: NA
d_gene: NA
CDR3nt: TGCAGCCCGAGGATCACAGATACGCAGTATTTT
CDR3aa: CSPRITDTQYF

j_gene: TRBJ1-5
v_gene: TRBV30
abundance: NA
d_gene: NA
CDR3nt: TGTGCCTGGAGTCAACAGGGTAATCAGCCCCAGCATTTT
CDR3aa: CAWSQQGNQPQHF

j_gene: TRBJ2-3
v_gene: TRBV13
abundance: NA
d_gene: NA
CDR3nt: TGTGCCGGAAGGGGTGTTGGGACAGATACGCAGTATTTT
CDR3aa: CAGRGVGTDTQYF

j_gene: TRBJ2-3
v_gene: TRBV14
abundance: NA
d_gene: TRBD2
CDR3nt: TGTGCCAGCAGCCAAGCGCTAGCGGTGGTGGAGCAGTATTTT
CDR3aa: CASSQALAVVEQYF

j_gene: TRBJ2-7
v_gene: TRBV7-2
abundance: NA
d_gene: TRBD2
CDR3nt: TGTGCCAGCAGCTTAACTAGCGGGAGGGCCAGCTCCTACGAGCAGTACTTC
CDR3aa: CASSLTSGRASSYEQYF

j_gene: TRBJ2-1
v_gene: TRBV30
abundance: NA
d_gene: TRBD2
CDR3nt: TGTGCCTGGAGCGCCGGGACTAGCGGAGACAATGAGCAGTTCTTC
CDR3aa: CAWSAGTSGDNEQFF

j_gene: TRBJ1-5
v_gene: TRBV7-9
abundance: NA
d_gene: NA
CDR3nt: TGTTCCAGCAGCTCCACGGATCAGCCCCAGCATTTT
CDR3aa: CSSSSTDQPQHF

j_gene: TRBJ2-5
v_gene: TRBV29-1
abundance: NA
d_gene: NA
CDR3nt: TGCAGCGTTGAAGAAGGCAGGGGCTATGAGACCCAGTACTTC
CDR3aa: CSVEEGRGYETQYF

j_gene: TRBJ1-6
v_gene: TRBV5-1
abundance: NA
d_gene: TRBD1
CDR3nt: TGCGCCAGCAGCTTACAACAGGGGGTTGAGGCTTCACCCCTCCACTTT
CDR3aa: CASSLQQGVEASPLHF